Listed below are T cell receptor beta chains from one sample, sequenced in a study of T cell responses to AZD1222 COVID-19 vaccine. Using immunoSEQ multiplex PCR, the repertoire was profiled, and TCRdb retains in-frame clones only, with some absent. This sample has roughly 260,000 clones; over 90% occur once, and the top ten carry roughly 0.6%. Sequencing was performed on peripheral blood, taken on day 0 of AZD1222 vaccination. All receptors come from an adult in good health. Each CDR3 is given with its conserved first and last residue. A D gene is named only where the DNA matches it firmly. Size is stated for part of the rows, as once, few or many counts, or as a class when the clone is expanded.

J: TRBJ1-2
size: NA
length: 17
D: NA
V: TRBV6-1
CDR3: CASSGSPRDLLTGGYTF
DNA: TGTGCCAGCAGTGGAAGCCCCCGGGACCTTTTGACCGGGGGCTACACCTTC

J: TRBJ1-4
size: NA
length: 11
D: NA
V: TRBV29-1
CDR3: CSVAHNEKLFF
DNA: TGCAGCGTTGCGCATAATGAAAAACTGTTTTTT

J: TRBJ2-7
size: NA
length: 13
D: NA
V: TRBV28
CDR3: CASSSGTPREQYF
DNA: TGTGCCAGCAGTTCCGGGACACCCAGGGAGCAGTACTTC

J: TRBJ1-5
size: NA
length: 18
D: NA
V: TRBV11-2
CDR3: CASSFGGGGVGSNQPQHF
DNA: TGTGCCAGCAGCTTTGGCGGAGGCGGCGTTGGTAGCAATCAGCCCCAGCATTTT

J: TRBJ2-7
size: NA
length: 10
D: NA
V: TRBV20-1
CDR3: CSALHSEQYF
DNA: TGCAGTGCCCTTCACAGTGAGCAGTACTTC

J: TRBJ1-1
size: NA
length: 13
D: TRBD1
V: TRBV30
CDR3: CAWSPQGGTEAFF
DNA: TGTGCCTGGAGCCCTCAGGGGGGAACTGAAGCTTTCTTT

J: TRBJ2-5
size: NA
length: 14
D: NA
V: TRBV5-4
CDR3: CASSFNQGGETQYF
DNA: TGTGCCAGCAGCTTTAACCAGGGGGGGGAGACCCAGTACTTC

J: TRBJ1-5
size: NA
length: 12
D: NA
V: TRBV19
CDR3: CASSIAQQPQHF
DNA: TGTGCCAGTAGTATAGCTCAACAGCCCCAGCATTTT

J: TRBJ1-6
size: NA
length: 14
D: NA
V: TRBV2
CDR3: CASSGGRNNSPLHF
DNA: TGTGCCAGCAGCGGGGGACGGAATAATTCACCCCTCCACTTT

J: TRBJ1-1
size: NA
length: 13
D: NA
V: TRBV28
CDR3: CASSLWTGPEAFF
DNA: TGTGCCAGCAGTTTATGGACGGGCCCTGAAGCTTTCTTT

J: TRBJ1-5
size: NA
length: 15
D: NA
V: TRBV20-1
CDR3: CSASGNGGSNQPQHF
DNA: TGCAGTGCTAGTGGGAATGGGGGGAGCAATCAGCCCCAGCATTTT

J: TRBJ2-2
size: NA
length: 14
D: NA
V: TRBV23-1
CDR3: CAGRGEVGSGELFF
DNA: TGCGCCGGAAGAGGGGAGGTAGGGAGCGGGGAGCTGTTTTTT

J: TRBJ2-7
size: NA
length: 14
D: NA
V: TRBV15
CDR3: CATSRDSQAYEQYF
DNA: TGTGCCACCAGCAGAGATTCGCAAGCCTACGAGCAGTACTTC

J: TRBJ2-1
size: NA
length: 16
D: NA
V: TRBV9
CDR3: CASSPRMELSYNEQFF
DNA: TGTGCCAGCAGCCCTCGTATGGAGCTATCCTACAATGAGCAGTTCTTC

J: TRBJ2-2
size: NA
length: 14
D: NA
V: TRBV27
CDR3: CASSSTRGGGELFF
DNA: TGTGCCAGCAGTTCGACCCGGGGTGGGGGGGAGCTGTTTTTT

J: TRBJ2-2
size: NA
length: 14
D: NA
V: TRBV28
CDR3: CASSFWGSTGELFF
DNA: TGTGCCAGCAGTTTTTGGGGTTCCACCGGGGAGCTGTTTTTT

J: TRBJ1-1
size: NA
length: 16
D: NA
V: TRBV4-1
CDR3: CASSLHEVTANTEAFF
DNA: TGCGCCAGCAGCCTCCACGAGGTAACGGCGAACACTGAAGCTTTCTTT

J: TRBJ2-2
size: NA
length: 16
D: NA
V: TRBV5-1
CDR3: CASSLQGVKATGELFF
DNA: TGCGCCAGCAGCCTACAGGGAGTCAAGGCCACCGGGGAGCTGTTTTTT

J: TRBJ2-7
size: NA
length: 15
D: TRBD2
V: TRBV5-6
CDR3: CASSLTLAGGYEQYF
DNA: TGTGCCAGCAGCTTAACCCTAGCGGGGGGTTACGAGCAGTACTTC

J: TRBJ1-1
size: NA
length: 15
D: TRBD1
V: TRBV4-3
CDR3: CASSAPGQGYTEAFF
DNA: TGCGCCAGCAGCGCCCCGGGACAGGGGTACACTGAAGCTTTCTTT

J: TRBJ2-1
size: NA
length: 15
D: TRBD2
V: TRBV9
CDR3: CASSPPGLAGGEQFF
DNA: TGTGCCAGCAGCCCCCCTGGACTAGCGGGAGGGGAGCAGTTCTTC

J: TRBJ2-6
size: NA
length: 17
D: TRBD1
V: TRBV28
CDR3: CASSPDRGASGANVLTF
DNA: TGTGCCAGCAGTCCCGACAGGGGGGCCTCTGGGGCCAACGTCCTGACTTTC

J: TRBJ2-7
size: NA
length: 13
D: NA
V: TRBV27
CDR3: CASRVSRGYEQYF
DNA: TGTGCCAGCAGAGTAAGCAGGGGCTACGAGCAGTACTTC

J: TRBJ2-7
size: NA
length: 15
D: TRBD1
V: TRBV28
CDR3: CASRARGTGAYEQYF
DNA: TGTGCCAGCAGGGCAAGGGGGACAGGTGCCTACGAGCAGTACTTC

J: TRBJ2-5
size: NA
length: 13
D: NA
V: TRBV28
CDR3: CASSLGREETQYF
DNA: TGTGCCAGCAGTTTAGGCAGGGAAGAGACCCAGTACTTC

J: TRBJ1-2
size: NA
length: 14
D: NA
V: TRBV28
CDR3: CASSFRALGYGYTF
DNA: TGTGCCAGCAGTTTTAGGGCCCTTGGGTATGGCTACACCTTC

J: TRBJ2-7
size: NA
length: 13
D: NA
V: TRBV19
CDR3: CASSKFPPYEQYF
DNA: TGTGCCAGTAGTAAATTCCCTCCCTACGAGCAGTACTTC

J: TRBJ2-7
size: NA
length: 14
D: TRBD1
V: TRBV19
CDR3: CASSLTDRAHEQYF
DNA: TGTGCCAGTAGCCTAACAGACAGGGCCCACGAGCAGTACTTC

J: TRBJ2-3
size: NA
length: 15
D: NA
V: TRBV27
CDR3: CASSLFGRVLDTQYF
DNA: TGTGCCAGCAGTTTATTTGGCAGGGTGTTAGATACGCAGTATTTT

J: TRBJ1-2
size: NA
length: 15
D: NA
V: TRBV15
CDR3: CATSPAGRVSYGYTF
DNA: TGTGCCACCAGCCCCGCGGGCAGGGTGAGCTATGGCTACACCTTC

J: TRBJ1-6
size: NA
length: 17
D: NA
V: TRBV7-2
CDR3: CASSLEIPGAWPSPLHF
DNA: TGTGCCAGCAGCTTAGAAATCCCTGGTGCCTGGCCTTCACCCCTCCACTTT

J: TRBJ1-2
size: NA
length: 14
D: NA
V: TRBV10-2
CDR3: CASTRDQANYGYTF
DNA: TGCGCCAGCACCCGGGACCAAGCTAACTATGGCTACACCTTC

J: TRBJ2-7
size: NA
length: 14
D: TRBD2
V: TRBV19
CDR3: CASRQREGNYEQYF
DNA: TGTGCCAGTAGGCAGCGGGAGGGTAACTACGAGCAGTACTTC

J: TRBJ1-6
size: once
length: 15
D: NA
V: TRBV5-6
CDR3: CASSFGTPQRSPLHF
DNA: TGTGCCAGCAGCTTTGGGACCCCGCAACGCTCACCCCTCCACTTT

J: TRBJ2-7
size: NA
length: 16
D: NA
V: TRBV6-6
CDR3: CASSFPPGRNSYEQYF
DNA: TGTGCCAGCAGCTTTCCTCCGGGACGGAACTCCTACGAGCAGTACTTC

J: TRBJ2-1
size: once
length: 16
D: TRBD2
V: TRBV5-4
CDR3: CASSLGVAGSYNEQFF
DNA: TGTGCCAGCAGCTTGGGGGTAGCGGGCTCCTACAATGAGCAGTTCTTC

J: TRBJ1-1
size: NA
length: 15
D: NA
V: TRBV19
CDR3: CASSIREMVNTEAFF
DNA: TGTGCCAGTAGTATCCGTGAGATGGTGAACACTGAAGCTTTCTTT

J: TRBJ2-5
size: NA
length: 18
D: TRBD2
V: TRBV18
CDR3: CASSSGLAGGRLQETQYF
DNA: TGTGCCAGCTCATCCGGACTAGCGGGGGGACGATTACAAGAGACCCAGTACTTC

J: TRBJ2-3
size: NA
length: 16
D: TRBD2
V: TRBV27
CDR3: CASSILSSGLADTQYF
DNA: TGTGCCAGCAGTATCCTCTCTAGCGGGCTGGCAGATACGCAGTATTTT

J: TRBJ2-7
size: NA
length: 14
D: NA
V: TRBV19
CDR3: CASSMTAGAYEQYF
DNA: TGTGCCAGTAGTATGACGGCAGGTGCCTACGAGCAGTACTTC

J: TRBJ1-6
size: NA
length: 13
D: NA
V: TRBV4-3
CDR3: CASSPLGVAPLHF
DNA: TGCGCCAGCAGCCCCTTGGGGGTAGCACCCCTCCACTTT

J: TRBJ1-1
size: NA
length: 13
D: NA
V: TRBV29-1
CDR3: CSVEIVMNTEAFF
DNA: TGCAGCGTTGAGATAGTTATGAACACTGAAGCTTTCTTT

J: TRBJ2-3
size: once
length: 14
D: TRBD1
V: TRBV19
CDR3: CASSKTGPADTQYF
DNA: TGTGCCAGTAGTAAGACAGGGCCGGCAGATACGCAGTATTTT

J: TRBJ2-5
size: NA
length: 13
D: NA
V: TRBV7-8
CDR3: CASSFTGFRTQYF
DNA: TGTGCCAGCAGCTTTACAGGGTTTAGGACCCAGTACTTC

J: TRBJ2-2
size: NA
length: 15
D: NA
V: TRBV28
CDR3: CASSPLDTFTGELFF
DNA: TGTGCCAGCAGTCCCCTAGACACGTTCACCGGGGAGCTGTTTTTT

J: TRBJ1-3
size: NA
length: 14
D: NA
V: TRBV7-8
CDR3: CASSLGTSGNTIYF
DNA: TGTGCCAGCAGCTTGGGGACCTCTGGAAACACCATATATTTT

J: TRBJ2-1
size: NA
length: 13
D: NA
V: TRBV24-1
CDR3: CATGAGERDEQFF
DNA: TGTGCCACCGGGGCAGGGGAACGGGATGAGCAGTTCTTC

J: TRBJ2-1
size: NA
length: 16
D: NA
V: TRBV9
CDR3: CASSVGADLTYNEQFF
DNA: TGTGCCAGCAGCGTAGGAGCGGACCTTACCTACAATGAGCAGTTCTTC

J: TRBJ2-3
size: NA
length: 16
D: TRBD1
V: TRBV15
CDR3: CATSTKWRQGTDTQYF
DNA: TGTGCCACCAGCACAAAATGGAGACAGGGAACAGATACGCAGTATTTT

J: TRBJ1-5
size: NA
length: 17
D: NA
V: TRBV6-2/TRBV6-3
CDR3: CASSFLRTSISNQPQHF
DNA: TGTGCCAGCAGCTTCCTCAGGACCTCTATCAGCAATCAGCCCCAGCATTTT

J: TRBJ1-6
size: once
length: 16
D: NA
V: TRBV24-1
CDR3: CATSDSRAGQNSPLHF
DNA: TGTGCCACCAGTGACTCCCGGGCAGGACAAAACTCACCCCTCCACTTT